This TCR beta chain was identified during a study of T cell repertoires in cytomegalovirus infection. Turning to the study itself: From public TCR beta signatures came an indication of both CMV infection and matching HLA type.

TCRdb ran MiXCR on the reads and lists one entry per CDR3 protein. Of approximately 160,000 distinct CDR3 sequences listed, approximately 17% are singletons. Overall study results and limits: Cumulative frequency of public TCR beta families picked out carriers of CMV plus the relevant HLA.

Comments on this clonotype: Its antigen is undetermined.

Trimming at V came to 5 bases and at J to 4 bases, leaving 9 bases not matched to a gene. The CDR3 runs to 15 residues. CDR1 is SEHNR and CDR2 is FQNEAQ in the germline V gene (reference sequence). The source is a human donor in good health (CMV status not recorded). Some clones in this sample may be carry-over from other donors' samples. The chain employs TRBV7-9 and TRBJ2-7; 9 nucleotides line up with TRBD1. Source material: CD8+ T cells from PBMCs. The CDR3 protein is CASSPSVDRGYEQYF. The DNA of the CDR3 is TGTGCCAGCAGCCCTTCTGTGGACAGGGGTTACGAGCAGTACTTC.